The 4 T cell receptor beta chains reported below all come from one sample, sequenced in a study of Graves' ophthalmopathy and Graves' hyperthyroidism. Beta-chain TCR CDR3 regions were amplified from RNA transcripts. RT-PCR in the first round used HTBI primers; a second-round multiplex PCR followed. TCRdb reanalysed the multiplex PCR reads using MiXCR and keeps one entry per CDR3 protein. The sample consists of fewer than 600,000 distinct CDR3 sequences, approximately 15% of them appearing once. Sequenced material: blood. These TCRs come from a woman aged 25 to 39 with Graves' ophthalmopathy.

This clonotype was observed at least ten times. The chain carries TRBV19 and TRBJ1-5, with a possible D match to TRBD1 (5 bases). V was cut by 3 bases and J by 0 bases, with 9 bases left in between. Germline CDR1 is LNHDA and CDR2 is SQIVND (reference sequence). This CDR3 is 15 amino acids long. In DNA form, the CDR3 reads TGTGCCAGTAGTATGGGGCAGGCTAGCAATCAGCCCCAGCATTTT. It specifies CASSMGQASNQPQHF.

This clonotype was seen a single time. The chain's CDR3 is CASSLVLTGGDEQYF. Here the CDR3 DNA reads TGCGCCAGCAGCTTGGTCCTAACAGGAGGGGACGAGCAGTACTTC. The rearrangement links TRBV5-1 to TRBJ2-7, with D perhaps matching TRBD2 (6 bases). The CDR3 runs to 15 residues. The germline CDR1 and CDR2 sequences are SGHRS and YFSETQ. V was trimmed by 0 bases and J by 5 bases, leaving 15 bases between them.

This clonotype was counted many times. The chain employs TRBV24-1 and TRBJ2-7; 10 bases fit TRBD2. The length of the CDR3 is 16 residues. The trim removed 3 bases at V and 4 bases at J, leaving 8 bases unmatched. Germline CDR1 is KGHDR and CDR2 is SFDVKD. CDR3 sequence reads: CATSDQTTSGQYEQYF. CDR3 in DNA: TGTGCCACCAGTGATCAAACGACTAGCGGGCAATACGAGCAGTACTTC.

The chain couples TRBV24-1 to TRBJ1-2, with D uncertain. V lost 4 bases, J lost 5 bases, and 10 bases lay in between. This CDR3 has 13 amino acids. Germline-derived CDR1 and CDR2 are KGHDR and SFDVKD. The CDR3 reads CATSDHDGYGYTF. CDR3 nucleotides: TGTGCCACCAGTGACCACGACGGTTATGGCTACACCTTC.